This T cell receptor (beta chain) derives from a study of identifying expanded T cells in peripheral blood. Study conclusions and caveats: About 1.2 clones differed between technical replicates, versus roughly 17 and 20 over time.

This clone has a single count. The antigen remains unidentified. V lost 4 bases and J lost 5; bases outside the gene matches: 8. This CDR3 contains 15 residues. Per the germline V gene, CDR1 is LGHNA and CDR2 is YNFKEQ. Produced via immunoSEQ multiplex PCR; TCRdb's table is partial and in-frame only. The data show roughly 84,000 clones, around 90% seen once. The receptor's source is a person aged 18 to 75 in good health. Specimen: blood. The chain joins TRBV4-2 to TRBJ2-5, with TRBD2 matching 9 bases. The CDR3 DNA reads as TGTGCCAGCAGCCCTGGGATCGCGGGGGGGGAGACCCAGTACTTC. Translating gives CASSPGIAGGETQYF.